These 17 T cell receptor beta chains came from one sample sequenced in a study of CD8+CD57+ T cells in acquired aplastic anemia (dated by TCRdb to the late 2010s). Flow cytometry had shown CD8+CD57+ cell expansion in the patients selected for sequencing. TCRdb lists the instrument as Illumina HiSeq 2000. Profiling of TCR beta VDJ combinations and CDR3 sequences used genomic DNA as the template. TCRdb reanalyzed the raw reads on its own, using fastp at Q25 for trimming and MiXCR for clone calling, and kept in-frame beta chains. Rows are unified per CDR3 protein, each entry keeping the most common DNA and genes. For this sample there are 150,000 to 200,000 distinct CDR3 sequences; 65% to 75% appear just once. The ten largest clones represent around 45% of the sample. The sequencing input was sorted CD4+, CD8+, or CD8+CD57+ T cells (not recorded which) from PBMCs. The receptors were sampled from a human donor with aplastic anemia.

This clonotype was found many times. The chain employs TRBV4-1 and TRBJ2-7, with 10 bases matching TRBD1. Trimming at V came to 0 bases and at J to 6 bases, leaving 5 bases not matched to a gene. CDR3 length: 15 residues. Germline CDR1 MGHRA, CDR2 YSYEKL. In DNA, the CDR3 is TGCGCCAGCAGCCAAGAGGGACAGGGGTTGGGCGAGCAGTACTTC. This translates into CASSQEGQGLGEQYF.

J is TRBJ2-7 and V is TRBV29-1, with D perhaps matching TRBD1 (6 bases). Trimming took off 1 base at V and 5 bases at J, with 6 bases between the two ends. The CDR3 is made up of 11 amino acids. Germline V gene sequence: CDR1 SQVTM, CDR2 ANQGSEA. This CDR3 is CSVEGGHEQYF. The CDR3 DNA follows: TGCAGCGTTGAAGGGGGGCACGAGCAGTACTTC.

This clonotype was seen a single time. The chain employs TRBV7-3 and TRBJ2-7; 11 positions match TRBD1. The junction had 12 bases not matched to a gene; V was cut back by 5 bases and J by 3 bases. The CDR3 loop spans 17 amino acids. Germline assignment: CDR1 SGHTA and CDR2 FQGTGA. In DNA, the CDR3 is TGTGCCAGCAGCCAGAATAAGAGGGGGACAGGGGGCTACGAGCAGTACTTC. Protein product: CASSQNKRGTGGYEQYF.

This chain uses TRBV6-5 with TRBJ2-7; 9 nucleotides match TRBD1. V shed 5 bases and J 12 bases; nucleotides not matched to a gene: 8. Per the germline V gene, CDR1 is MNHEY and CDR2 is SVGAGI. This CDR3 has 12 residues. This CDR3 is CASSGDRGVRYF. CDR3 in DNA: TGTGCCAGCAGTGGAGACAGGGGGGTTCGGTACTTC.

This sequence joins TRBV5-8 and TRBJ1-4; 10 bases line up with TRBD1. The CDR3 extends over 16 amino acids. J lost 7 bases, V lost 0 bases, and 6 bases had no gene match. CDR1 is SGHTS and CDR2 is YDEGEE in the germline V gene. The CDR3 nucleotides read TGTGCCAGCAGCTTGGGGAGGACAGGGGGAGGTGAAAAACTGTTTTTT. Translation: CASSLGRTGGGEKLFF.

On this clonotype: Without the conserved terminal phenylalanine or tryptophan, this CDR3 likely stems from a read error. V gene TRBV2 combines with J gene TRBJ2-5; either TRBD1 or TRBD2 may fit D (6 bases each). Germline CDR1 SNHLY, CDR2 FYNNEI. The CDR3 has 16 residues. Written as DNA, the CDR3 is TGTGCCAGCAGTGTGGGGGCGGGGCCGAACCAAGAGGCCCAGTACCTC. This encodes CASSVGAGPNQEAQYL.

Note on this clonotype: Relative to the germline gene, one junction end is altered; a read error may explain this. The chain recombines TRBV10-3 with TRBJ2-7, with 7 positions matching TRBD1. This CDR3 is 15 amino acids long. Germline V gives CDR1 ENHRY, CDR2 SYGVKD. The CDR3 spells CASSRDRVYSYEQYF. The CDR3, as DNA: TGTGCCAGCAGTCGAGACAGGGTATACTCCTACGAGCAGTACTTC.

The chain couples TRBV19 to TRBJ1-5, with a possible D match to TRBD1 (5 bases). Between the trimmed V and J ends, which lost 1 base and 0 bases, there was a span of 10 bases. Looked up from germline, CDR1 is LNHDA and CDR2 is SQIVND (reference sequence). The CDR3 length is 16 residues. The CDR3 DNA reads TGTGCCAGTAGTATAGCGGGGGGGATTAGCAATCAGCCCCAGCATTTT. Its translation: CASSIAGGISNQPQHF.

This clonotype is large. Here the CDR3 DNA reads TGTGCCATCAGCCTTACCGGGAGCCAAACCTACGAGCAGTACTTC. Residues: CAISLTGSQTYEQYF. This rearrangement joins TRBV10-3 to TRBJ2-7; perhaps TRBD2 as D (6 bases). The V gene's germline CDR1 is ENHRY and CDR2 SYGVKD. V was cut by 6 bases and J by 2 bases, with 17 bases left in between. The CDR3 consists of 15 residues.

Notes on this clonotype: The junction departs from germline at one end; a sequencing error may be responsible. The chain recombines TRBV5-6 with TRBJ2-3; the match to TRBD2 covers 8 bases. The CDR3 spans 16 residues. Per the germline V gene, CDR1 is SGHDT and CDR2 is YYEEEE. CDR3 sequence: CASNSRTGGPTDTQYF. DNA of the CDR3: TGTGCCAGCAACTCTAGGACGGGAGGGCCCACAGACACGCAGTATTTT.

The V call is TRBV20-1, the J call TRBJ1-6; D perhaps matches TRBD1 (6 bases). Per the germline V gene, CDR1 is DFQATT and CDR2 is SNEGSKA (reference sequence). Trimming pared 1 base from V and 7 bases from J, leaving 11 bases between. The CDR3 extends over 14 amino acids. This CDR3 is CSARAPDRNSPLHF. The CDR3 coding sequence is TGCAGTGCTAGAGCCCCGGACAGAAATTCACCCCTCCACTTT.

This clonotype has at least ten counts. CDR3 DNA: TGCGCCAGCAGCCCCGAAGCGGGAGGCAGCACAGATACGCAGTATTTT. Translating gives CASSPEAGGSTDTQYF. The chain employs TRBV4-1 and TRBJ2-3; 9 bases agree with TRBD2. Per germline, CDR1 MGHRA and CDR2 YSYEKL. Germline trimming cut 4 bases from V and 0 bases from J; bases unmatched to any gene: 5. The CDR3 covers 16 residues.

This clonotype was observed a handful of times. The chain joins TRBV14 to TRBJ2-5; maybe TRBD1 (6 bases). From germline, CDR1 is SGHDN and CDR2 FVKESK. The length of the CDR3 is 15 residues. V shed 4 bases and J shed 0 bases, with 12 bases lying between them. The CDR3 loop reads CASSPHQGNQETQYF. Here the CDR3 DNA reads TGTGCCAGCAGCCCGCACCAGGGGAACCAAGAGACCCAGTACTTC.

The DNA of the CDR3 is TGCAGTGCTACCCGGGACAGGGTTTCCTACGAGCAGTACTTC. Translating it yields CSATRDRVSYEQYF. The chain joins TRBV20-1 to TRBJ2-7; TRBD1 matches at 9 bases. The CDR3 consists of 14 residues. From germline, CDR1 is DFQATT and CDR2 SNEGSKA (reference sequence). The ends lost 4 bases at V and 1 base at J; junction bases unmatched: 5.

CDR3 protein: CASSLEQGEHRNQPQHF. The CDR3 DNA reads TGCGCCAGCAGCTTGGAGCAGGGTGAACATCGGAATCAGCCCCAGCATTTT. The chain recombines TRBV5-1 with TRBJ1-5; TRBD1 might be the D (5 bases). The V and J ends lost 0 bases and 4 bases respectively, with 17 bases between them. CDR1 and CDR2 from the germline V gene are SGHRS and YFSETQ. The CDR3 is 17 residues long.

J is TRBJ2-5 and V is TRBV29-1; D may be TRBD2 (6 bases). Trimming cost V 5 bases and J 4 bases, with 14 bases left between them. The CDR3 is made up of 13 amino acids. Germline lookup yields CDR1 SQVTM and CDR2 ANQGSEA. The DNA for the CDR3 is TGCAGCGTTCATGGGAGGTTCGGAGAGACCCAGTACTTC. This gives the protein CSVHGRFGETQYF. Variable domain in full (rest from reference TRBV29-1 and TRBJ2-5): SAVISQKPSRDICQRGTSLTIQCQVDSQVTMMFWYRQQPGQSLTLIATANQGSEATYESGFVIDKFPISRPNLTFSTLTVSNMSPEDSSIYLCSVHGRFGETQYFGPGTRLLVL.

V is TRBV5-1 and J is TRBJ1-1, with D perhaps matching TRBD1 (5 bases). V shed 6 bases and J shed 8 bases, with 17 bases lying between them. The CDR3 has 13 amino acids. CDR1 is SGHRS and CDR2 is YFSETQ in the germline V gene. CDR3: CASTPPGGPEAFF. CDR3 DNA: TGCGCCAGCACCCCTCCTGGGGGTCCCGAAGCTTTCTTT.